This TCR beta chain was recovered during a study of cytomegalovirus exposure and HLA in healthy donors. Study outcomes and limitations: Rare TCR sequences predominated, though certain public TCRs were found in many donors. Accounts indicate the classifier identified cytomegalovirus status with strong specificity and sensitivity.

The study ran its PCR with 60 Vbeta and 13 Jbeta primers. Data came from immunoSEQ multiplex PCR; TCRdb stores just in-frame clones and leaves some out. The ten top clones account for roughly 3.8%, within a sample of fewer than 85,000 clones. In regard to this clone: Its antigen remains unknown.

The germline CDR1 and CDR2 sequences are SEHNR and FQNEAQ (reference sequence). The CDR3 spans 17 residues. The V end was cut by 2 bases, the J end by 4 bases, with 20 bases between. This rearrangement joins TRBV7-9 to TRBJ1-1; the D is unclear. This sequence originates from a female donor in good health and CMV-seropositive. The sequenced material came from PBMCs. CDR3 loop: CASSLSPSSLVGTEAFF. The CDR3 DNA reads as TGTGCCAGCAGCTTAAGTCCGTCGTCCCTTGTCGGCACTGAAGCTTTCTTT.